The 10 T cell receptor beta chains below were found in one sample sequenced in a study of PD-L1 blockade in urothelial cancer. Time point meaning: peripheral blood 6 weeks after treatment start. Produced via immunoSEQ multiplex PCR; TCRdb's table is partial and in-frame only. The sample lists some 120,000 clones; around 88% were seen once. The sample consisted of PBMCs, taken around atezolizumab (anti-PD-L1) treatment. These receptors came from a man aged 50-60 years with urothelial cancer.

The chain uses TRBV29-1 and TRBJ2-7; no firm D call. The length of the CDR3 is 10 residues. The germline CDR1 and CDR2 sequences are SQVTM and ANQGSEA. V was cut by 6 bases and J by 6 bases, with 9 bases left in between. As DNA, the CDR3 is TGCAGCGTGCTAGTACGCGAGCAGTACTTC. This translates into CSVLVREQYF.

The chain couples TRBV4-1 to TRBJ2-2; 7 bases align to TRBD1. CDR1 MGHRA and CDR2 YSYEKL come from the germline V gene. This CDR3 spans 16 amino acids. Trimming at V came to 2 bases and at J to 7 bases, leaving 10 bases not matched to a gene. As DNA, the CDR3 is TGCGCCAGCAGCCAAACACAGGGGTCGGCCGGCGGGGAGCTGTTTTTT. Its protein product is CASSQTQGSAGGELFF.

The chain combines TRBV7-6 with TRBJ2-1; 9 bases line up with TRBD2. Per the germline V gene, CDR1 is SGHVS and CDR2 is FNYEAQ. Trimming removed 5 bases from V and 1 base from J; junction bases left unmatched: 9. The CDR3 covers 17 residues. CDR3 coding DNA: TGTGCCAGCAGCAAGGGACTAGCAGACGGATCCTACAATGAGCAGTTCTTC. Its protein is CASSKGLADGSYNEQFF.

V and J are TRBV28 and TRBJ1-5; 9 bases map to TRBD1. The V segment lost 6 bases and the J segment 7 bases; nucleotides outside the gene matches: 10. CDR1 MDHEN and CDR2 SYDVKM come from the germline V gene. CDR3 length: 15 residues. Here the CDR3 reads CASSPGTGQRQPQHF. The CDR3 region has the DNA TGTGCCAGCAGCCCCGGGACAGGGCAGCGACAGCCCCAGCATTTT. Full variable domain (remainder filled in from reference TRBV28 and TRBJ1-5): DVKVTQSSRYLVKRTGEKVFLECVQDMDHENMFWYRQDPGLGLRLIYFSYDVKMKEKGDIPEGYSVSREKKERFSLILESASTNQTSMYLCASSPGTGQRQPQHFGDGTRLSIL.

The rearrangement uses TRBV14 and TRBJ2-6; D not resolved. V dropped 1 base and J dropped 4 bases, with 8 bases sitting between them. This CDR3 is 15 amino acids long. CDR1 SGHDN and CDR2 FVKESK come from the germline V gene. In nucleotides, the CDR3 is TGTGCCAGCAGCCAAGGAAGCAAGGGGGCCAACGTCCTGACTTTC. Protein product: CASSQGSKGANVLTF.

The chain carries TRBV11-2 and TRBJ1-3; no clear D gene. This CDR3 has 16 residues. V dropped 1 base and J dropped 9 bases, with 19 bases sitting between them. Germline V gene sequence: CDR1 SGHAT, CDR2 FQNNGV. In DNA form, the CDR3 reads TGTGCCAGCAGCTTAGGAACCCCTCCGGGTGCGAGCACCATATATTTT. It specifies CASSLGTPPGASTIYF.

The chain combines TRBV5-1 with TRBJ1-5; D is undetermined. The CDR3 covers 13 residues. V was pared by 2 bases and J by 6 bases, with 9 bases between. From germline, CDR1 is SGHRS and CDR2 YFSETQ. CDR3 amino acids: CASSFPSGQPQHF. The DNA of the CDR3 is TGCGCCAGCAGCTTCCCAAGCGGTCAGCCCCAGCATTTT.

The chain recombines TRBV15 with TRBJ2-2; D gene uncertain. V was pared by 1 base and J by 1 base, with 7 bases between. The CDR3 consists of 15 residues. In germline, CDR1 is LNHNV, CDR2 YYDKDF (reference sequence). The CDR3 coding sequence is TGTGCCACCAGCAGAGGGGCAGGGAACACCGGGGAGCTGTTTTTT. Its translation: CATSRGAGNTGELFF.

This clone is a singleton in its sample. This chain connects TRBV9 to TRBJ2-1, with 7 bases aligning to TRBD2. Germline values: CDR1 SGDLS, CDR2 YYNGEE. V lost 4 bases, J lost 6 bases, and 13 bases stayed unmatched. CDR3 length: 16 residues. CDR3 in amino acids: CASSPPGAGVFNEQFF. CDR3 coding DNA: TGTGCCAGCAGCCCGCCCGGCGCGGGAGTGTTCAATGAGCAGTTCTTC.

This clone was recorded once. The V call is TRBV27, the J call TRBJ1-1; maybe TRBD1 (5 bases). Germline V gene sequence: CDR1 MNHEY, CDR2 SMNVEV (reference sequence). The V gene lost 6 bases and the J gene lost 1 base, with 24 bases spanning the gap. The CDR3 loop spans 18 amino acids. CDR3 in amino acids: CASRPGGMIPRPNTEAFF. The CDR3 region has the DNA TGTGCCAGCAGACCTGGGGGGATGATACCGCGCCCGAACACTGAAGCTTTCTTT.